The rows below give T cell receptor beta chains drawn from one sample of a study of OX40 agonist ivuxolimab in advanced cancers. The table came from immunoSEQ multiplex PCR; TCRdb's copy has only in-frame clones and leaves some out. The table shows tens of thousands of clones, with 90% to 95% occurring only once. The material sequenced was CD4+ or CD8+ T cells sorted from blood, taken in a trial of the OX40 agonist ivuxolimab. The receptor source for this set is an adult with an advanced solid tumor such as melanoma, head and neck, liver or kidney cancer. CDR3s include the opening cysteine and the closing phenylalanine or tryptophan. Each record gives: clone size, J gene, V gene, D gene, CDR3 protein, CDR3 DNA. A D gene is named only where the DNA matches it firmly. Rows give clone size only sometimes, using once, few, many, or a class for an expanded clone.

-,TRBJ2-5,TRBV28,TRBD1,CATQTGGNRETQYF,TGTGCCACCCAGACAGGGGGGAATCGAGAGACCCAGTACTTC
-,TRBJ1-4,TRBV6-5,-,CASSPGRFKAEKLFF,TGTGCCAGCAGCCCTGGACGTTTTAAAGCGGAAAAACTGTTTTTT
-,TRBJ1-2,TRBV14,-,CASSLPTFPYGYTF,TGTGCCAGCAGCCTTCCGACATTTCCTTATGGCTACACCTTC
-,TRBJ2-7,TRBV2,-,CASREVGTQPEQYF,TGTGCCAGCAGGGAAGTGGGGACTCAGCCCGAGCAGTACTTC
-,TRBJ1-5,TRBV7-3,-,CASSTNLIPGHYSNQPQHF,TGTGCCAGCAGCACAAATCTCATACCGGGACATTATAGCAATCAGCCCCAGCATTTT
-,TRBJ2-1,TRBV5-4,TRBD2,CASSPPGTSGREQFF,TGTGCCAGCAGCCCCCCCGGGACTAGCGGGCGGGAGCAGTTCTTC
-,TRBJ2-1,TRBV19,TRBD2,CASSIGGSGLALYNEQFF,TGTGCCAGTAGTATAGGCGGGTCCGGACTAGCGCTCTACAATGAGCAGTTCTTC
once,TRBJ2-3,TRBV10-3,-,CAISDGRAASSTDTQYF,TGTGCCATCAGTGACGGTCGGGCAGCTTCTAGCACAGATACGCAGTATTTT
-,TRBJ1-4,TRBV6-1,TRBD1,CASRWGQLNEKLFF,TGTGCCAGCAGATGGGGACAGTTAAATGAAAAACTGTTTTTT
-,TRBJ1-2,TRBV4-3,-,CASSESPSAIYGYTF,TGCGCCAGCAGCGAGTCACCGTCGGCGATCTATGGCTACACCTTC
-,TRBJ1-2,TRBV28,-,CASTPHGRPVYYGYTF,TGTGCCAGCACCCCCCATGGCAGGCCGGTTTACTATGGCTACACCTTC
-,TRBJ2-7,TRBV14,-,CASSQLSGAFEQYF,TGTGCCAGCAGCCAATTATCGGGGGCCTTCGAGCAGTACTTC
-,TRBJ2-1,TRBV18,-,CASSPKPSGNEQFF,TGTGCCAGCTCACCGAAGCCAAGTGGCAATGAGCAGTTCTTC
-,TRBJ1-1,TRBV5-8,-,CASSLPGEAFF,TGTGCCAGCAGCTTGCCCGGTGAAGCTTTCTTT
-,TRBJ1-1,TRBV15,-,CATSRDQGWEAFF,TGTGCCACCAGCAGAGATCAGGGATGGGAAGCTTTCTTT
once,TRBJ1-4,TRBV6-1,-,CASSVRGTDNEKLFF,TGTGCCAGCAGTGTAAGGGGGACGGATAATGAAAAACTGTTTTTT
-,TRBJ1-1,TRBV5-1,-,CASQPGMNTEAFF,TGCGCCAGTCAGCCAGGGATGAACACTGAAGCTTTCTTT
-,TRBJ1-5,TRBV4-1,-,CASSQDPRGLSNQPQHF,TGCGCCAGCAGCCAAGATCCGAGGGGCCTTAGCAATCAGCCCCAGCATTTT
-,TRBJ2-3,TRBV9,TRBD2,CASSVQLAGGIDTQYF,TGTGCCAGCAGCGTCCAACTAGCGGGAGGGATAGATACGCAGTATTTT
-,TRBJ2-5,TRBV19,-,CASSVTRQETQYF,TGTGCCAGTAGTGTGACTAGGCAAGAGACCCAGTACTTC
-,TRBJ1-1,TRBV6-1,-,CASNRGVGTEAFF,TGTGCCAGCAATAGGGGAGTTGGCACTGAAGCTTTCTTT
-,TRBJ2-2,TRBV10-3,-,CAISEFGGNTGELFF,TGTGCCATCAGTGAGTTCGGGGGGAACACCGGGGAGCTGTTTTTT
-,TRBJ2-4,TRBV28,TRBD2,CATSLGGTKLAKNIQYF,TGTGCCACCAGTCTGGGGGGGACTAAACTAGCCAAAAACATTCAGTACTTC
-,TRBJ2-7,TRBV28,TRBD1,CASRLGTAYEQYF,TGTGCCAGCAGGCTCGGGACAGCTTACGAGCAGTACTTC
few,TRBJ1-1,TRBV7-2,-,CASSLEGSTEAFF,TGTGCCAGCAGCTTAGAGGGGAGTACTGAAGCTTTCTTT
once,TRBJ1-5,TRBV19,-,CASSIEREQPQHF,TGTGCCAGTAGTATTGAAAGAGAGCAGCCCCAGCATTTT
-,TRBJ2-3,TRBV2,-,CASAAVTDTQYF,TGTGCCAGTGCAGCGGTTACAGATACGCAGTATTTT
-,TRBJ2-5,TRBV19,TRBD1,CASRDRAQETQYF,TGTGCCAGTAGGGACAGGGCTCAAGAGACCCAGTACTTC
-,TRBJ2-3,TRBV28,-,CASNPNTDTQYF,TGTGCCAGCAACCCCAACACAGATACGCAGTATTTT
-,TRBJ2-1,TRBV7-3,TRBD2,CASNRTSGYNEQFF,TGTGCCAGCAACCGGACTAGCGGCTACAATGAGCAGTTCTTC
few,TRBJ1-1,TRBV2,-,CASRGRRDTEAFF,TGTGCCAGTAGGGGTAGGAGAGACACTGAAGCTTTCTTT
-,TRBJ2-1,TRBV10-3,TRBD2,CAISELSGGTNEQFF,TGTGCCATCAGTGAGTTGAGCGGGGGAACTAATGAGCAGTTCTTC
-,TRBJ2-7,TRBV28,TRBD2,CASRPSSGGYYEQYF,TGTGCCAGCAGGCCTTCTAGCGGGGGGTATTACGAGCAGTACTTC
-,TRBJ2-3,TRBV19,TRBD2,CASSIDRSSGGANTQYF,TGTGCCAGTAGTATAGATCGGTCTAGCGGGGGGGCAAATACGCAGTATTTT
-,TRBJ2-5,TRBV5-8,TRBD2,CASSSGRGGQETQYF,TGTGCCAGCAGCTCTGGTAGGGGAGGGCAAGAGACCCAGTACTTC
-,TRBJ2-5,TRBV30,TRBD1,CAWRSGQGGGQETQYF,TGTGCCTGGAGGTCCGGACAGGGGGGGGGTCAAGAGACCCAGTACTTC
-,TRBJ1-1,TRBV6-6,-,CASSYSNRGPEAFF,TGTGCCAGCAGTTACTCGAATCGGGGGCCTGAAGCTTTCTTT
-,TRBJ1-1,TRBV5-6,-,CASSLGPAVMNTEAFF,TGTGCCAGCAGCTTGGGTCCGGCAGTAATGAACACTGAAGCTTTCTTT
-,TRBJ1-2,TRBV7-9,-,CASSSGPSYGYTF,TGTGCCAGCAGCTCGGGACCGTCGTATGGCTACACCTTC
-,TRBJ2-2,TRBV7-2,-,CASSLNLQGTNTGELFF,TGTGCCAGCAGTCTCAACCTACAGGGAACGAACACCGGGGAGCTGTTTTTT
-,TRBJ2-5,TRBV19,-,CASSPGGTVQETQYF,TGTGCCAGTAGCCCAGGGGGGACAGTCCAAGAGACCCAGTACTTC
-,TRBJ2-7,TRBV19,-,CASSIGGHPYEQYF,TGTGCCAGTAGTATAGGAGGGCACCCTTACGAGCAGTACTTC
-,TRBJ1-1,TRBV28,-,CASRPTQNTEAFF,TGTGCCAGCAGACCTACACAGAACACTGAAGCTTTCTTT
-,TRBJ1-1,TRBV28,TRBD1,CASSRQGEAFF,TGTGCCAGCAGTCGACAGGGTGAAGCTTTCTTT
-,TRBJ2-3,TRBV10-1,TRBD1,CASSRTDRGGTDTQYF,TGCGCCAGCAGTAGAACCGACAGGGGCGGCACAGATACGCAGTATTTT